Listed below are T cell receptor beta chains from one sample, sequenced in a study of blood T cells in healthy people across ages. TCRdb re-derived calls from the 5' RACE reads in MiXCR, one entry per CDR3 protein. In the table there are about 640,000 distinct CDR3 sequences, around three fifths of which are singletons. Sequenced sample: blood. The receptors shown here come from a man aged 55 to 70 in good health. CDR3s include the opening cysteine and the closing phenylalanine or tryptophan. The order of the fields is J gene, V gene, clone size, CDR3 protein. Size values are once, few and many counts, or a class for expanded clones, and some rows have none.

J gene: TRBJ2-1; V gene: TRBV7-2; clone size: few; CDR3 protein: CASSPGPNRGQFF
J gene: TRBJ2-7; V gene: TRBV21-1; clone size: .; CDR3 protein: CASPDGSGTVAYEQYF
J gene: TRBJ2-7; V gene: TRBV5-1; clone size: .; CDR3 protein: CASSFGAGGTYEQYF
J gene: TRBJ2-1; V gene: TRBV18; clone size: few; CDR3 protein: CASSFRTGGEINEQFF
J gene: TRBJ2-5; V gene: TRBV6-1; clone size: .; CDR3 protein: CASSGNRDGRVETQYF
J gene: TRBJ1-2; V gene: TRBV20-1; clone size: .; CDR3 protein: CSARDNSYRDRGQWGYTF
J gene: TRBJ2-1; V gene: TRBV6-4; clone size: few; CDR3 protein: CASSVDRGHDEQFF
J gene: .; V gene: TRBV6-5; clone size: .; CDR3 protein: CASRNQPGQGLETQYF
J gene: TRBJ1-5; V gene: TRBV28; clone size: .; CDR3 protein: CASSFLGGTPVRSQPQHF
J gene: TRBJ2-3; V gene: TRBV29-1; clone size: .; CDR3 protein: CSVPGRPTDTQYF
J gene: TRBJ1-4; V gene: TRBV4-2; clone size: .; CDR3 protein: CASSNPATTNEKLFF
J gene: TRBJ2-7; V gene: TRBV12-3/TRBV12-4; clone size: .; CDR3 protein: CASGGQLSTYEQYF